This TCR beta chain is drawn from a study of shared clonotypes between healthy human individuals. General study results and limits: Blood was the sole source, and tissue repertoires probably differ. Clonotype sharing among the donors was expected to vary with sequencing depth.

The test was conducted at deep level. In the study's own analysis: In the immunoSEQ data, sequences were junction-only and lacked quality scores, so filtering differed. TCRdb's table, derived via immunoSEQ multiplex PCR, lists solely in-frame clones and lacks some. The DNA was the basis for D and trimming; V, J and clone size are from that table. The sample has 450,000 to 600,000 clones, 79% seen once. Concerning this clone itself: What it recognizes is unknown.

Germline assignment: CDR1 MNHEY and CDR2 SMNVEV (reference sequence). The CDR3 runs to 13 residues. Trimming cost V 5 bases and J 8 bases; bases outside gene matches: 6. Sequencing was done on a sample of PBMCs. The chain carries TRBV27 and TRBJ1-2, with 9 bases identical to TRBD1. The sequence came from a middle-aged woman in good health. Some clones in this sample may be carry-over from other donors' samples. This CDR3 reads CASSRQGEVGYTF. In DNA, the CDR3 is TGTGCCAGCAGTAGACAGGGGGAAGTGGGCTACACCTTC.